This TCR beta chain appears in the sequencing data of a study of tumor and adjacent non-tumor tissue in lung cancer. Study observations and caveats: Normal lung showed higher cumulative top 100 clone frequency than tumor.

Per the germline V gene, CDR1 is SGHVS and CDR2 is FQNEAQ. The CDR3 contains 18 residues. V was cut by 3 bases and J by 5 bases, with 23 bases left in between. Three rounds of nested PCR, following a modified ARM-PCR protocol, produced the TCRbeta library. TCRdb re-analysed the multiplex PCR reads in MiXCR, keeping a single row per CDR3 protein. There are some 100,000 distinct CDR3 sequences in the sample; more than 55% occur only once, and around a fifth lies in the top ten. Regarding this clonotype: Its matching antigen is unknown.

RNA was extracted from bulk tissue without any cell sorting. The normal lung tissue was taken more than 3 cm from the tumor edge. The J gene is TRBJ1-5, the V gene TRBV7-8; D gene unclear. This TCR came from a man aged 25 to 40 with non-small cell lung cancer. The sequencing sample was made of distant non-tumor lung tissue. In DNA, the CDR3 is TGTGCCAGCAGCTTGGTCAAAGGACCAGGTATTCGCTATCAGCCCCAGCATTTT. It is translated as CASSLVKGPGIRYQPQHF.